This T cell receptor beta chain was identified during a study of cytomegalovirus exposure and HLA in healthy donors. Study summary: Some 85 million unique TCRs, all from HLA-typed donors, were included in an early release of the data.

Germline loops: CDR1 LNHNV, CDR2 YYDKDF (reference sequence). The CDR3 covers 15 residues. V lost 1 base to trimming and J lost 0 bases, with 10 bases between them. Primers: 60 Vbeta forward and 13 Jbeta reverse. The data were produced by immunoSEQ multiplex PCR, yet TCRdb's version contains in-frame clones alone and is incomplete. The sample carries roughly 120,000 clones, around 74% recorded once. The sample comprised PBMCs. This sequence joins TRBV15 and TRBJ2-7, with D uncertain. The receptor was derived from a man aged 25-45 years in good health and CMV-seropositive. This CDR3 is CATSRAGSSSYEQYF. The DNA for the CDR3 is TGTGCCACCAGCAGAGCAGGCTCCAGCTCCTACGAGCAGTACTTC. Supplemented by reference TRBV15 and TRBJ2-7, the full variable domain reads DAMVIQNPRYQVTQFGKPVTLSCSQTLNHNVMYWYQQKSSQAPKLLFHYYDKDFNNEADTPDNFQSRRPNTSFCFLDIRSPGLGDTAMYLCATSRAGSSSYEQYFGPGTRLTVT.